This is a list of T cell receptor beta chains from one sample in a study of T-cell memory formation after mild COVID-19. Using its own MiXCR run on the 5' RACE reads, TCRdb lists one record per CDR3 protein. The table includes tens of thousands of distinct CDR3 sequences, approximately 9.5% detected once. The sequenced sample was PBMCs or a T cell subset sorted from them (not recorded which). The receptors originated from a man younger than 35 who had mild COVID-19 (a few samples of this study predate the infection). Cell type and time point are not known. Each CDR3 is given with its conserved first and last residue. A D gene is named only where the DNA matches it firmly. Clone size is stated in some rows and not others, as once, few, many or a class when expanded.

d_gene	j_gene	v_gene	abundance	CDR3nt	CDR3aa
-	TRBJ1-5	TRBV2	-	TGTGCCAGCAGTCGGTTTTGGACAGCGGTTAGCAATCAGCCCCAGCATTTT	CASSRFWTAVSNQPQHF
TRBD2	TRBJ2-3	TRBV18	few	TGTGCCAGCTCACCACCCCTTAGCGGGGAGGATACGCAGTATTTT	CASSPPLSGEDTQYF
-	TRBJ1-3	TRBV6-6	-	TGTGCCAGAAGGGACGTTGGAAACACCATATATTTT	CARRDVGNTIYF
-	TRBJ2-3	TRBV5-5	many	TGTGCCAGCAGCCTGGGGCCCGAACGACCCACAGATACGCAGTATTTT	CASSLGPERPTDTQYF
-	TRBJ2-7	TRBV5-5	-	TGTGCCAGCAGCTTGGCCAGGGCTCGGCATTACGAGCAGTACTTC	CASSLARARHYEQYF
TRBD1	TRBJ2-7	TRBV7-2	few	TGTGCCAGCAGTCTCAAACCGGGACAGGGTGGCAAGCAGTACTTC	CASSLKPGQGGKQYF
TRBD1	TRBJ1-4	TRBV4-3	-	TGCGCCAGCAGCCTCGACAGGGCCTATAATGAAAAACTGTTTTTT	CASSLDRAYNEKLFF
-	TRBJ2-3	TRBV9	few	TGTGCCAGCAGCGCTCTCAACACAGATACGCAGTATTTT	CASSALNTDTQYF
TRBD1	TRBJ2-6	TRBV30	-	TGTGCCTGGGAGAGGACAGGGAAATCATGGGGGGCCAACGTCCTGACTTTC	CAWERTGKSWGANVLTF
-	TRBJ2-3	TRBV2	few	TGTGCCAGCGGGCGGGACCGTAGCACAGATACGCAGTATTTT	CASGRDRSTDTQYF
-	TRBJ1-2	TRBV7-3	-	TGTGCCAGCAGCTTAAAGGCAGGTCACTTCTATGGCTACACCTTC	CASSLKAGHFYGYTF
-	TRBJ2-5	TRBV24-1	few	TGTGCCACGGCTTCAGAGACCCAGTACTTC	CATASETQYF
-	TRBJ2-7	TRBV7-9	-	TGTGCCAGCACCTCCGTGGGCTACGAGCAGTACTTC	CASTSVGYEQYF
-	TRBJ1-1	TRBV12-3/TRBV12-4	few	TGTGCCAGCTCCAAGGACAGACAGAACACTGAAGCTTTCTTT	CASSKDRQNTEAFF
-	TRBJ2-1	TRBV20-1	-	TGCAGTGCTAGAGTGGGCACCTACAATGAGCAGTTCTTC	CSARVGTYNEQFF
-	TRBJ1-1	TRBV9	-	TGTGCCAGCAGCGTGATGGAGGACACTGAAGCTTTCTTT	CASSVMEDTEAFF
TRBD1	TRBJ2-2	TRBV18	few	TGTGCCAGCTCCCCAGGACAGGGGTCCGCAACCGGGGAGCTGTTTTTT	CASSPGQGSATGELFF
-	TRBJ2-5	TRBV18	few	TGTGCCAGCTCACCACGCATGCAAGAGACCCAGTACTTC	CASSPRMQETQYF
-	TRBJ2-6	TRBV5-1	few	TGCGCCAGCAGCTTCATCTTACAGTCTGGGGCCAACGTCCTGACTTTC	CASSFILQSGANVLTF
-	TRBJ1-1	TRBV28	few	TGTGCCAGCAGCCTTCTCAGGGCGGTAGCTTTCTTT	CASSLLRAVAFF